This T cell receptor beta chain was sequenced for a study of T-cell reconstitution after alpha-beta-depleted transplantation in children. A TCRbeta library incorporating unique molecular identifiers was prepared. TCRdb ran MiXCR on the PCR reads and lists one entry per CDR3 protein. The table has about 260,000 distinct CDR3 sequences, around 7.5% seen once. The CDR3 consists of 14 residues. Trimming removed 7 bases from V and 5 bases from J; junction bases left unmatched: 8. Concerning this clonotype: This may be a read error: a much more frequent sequence differs by one nucleotide.

This TCR derives from a male patient younger than 18 who had a stem cell transplant for acute lymphoblastic leukemia, so the T cells may come from the graft donor. The V and J genes are TRBV12-3 or TRBV12-4 and TRBJ2-1; 7 positions match TRBD2. Here the sequenced sample was PBMCs, mostly from graft donor cells, taken 180 days after TCRalphabeta/CD19-depleted stem cell transplant. This CDR3 reads CASTYRREHNEQFF. The CDR3 nucleotides are TGTGCCAGCACTTATCGGCGGGAGCACAATGAGCAGTTCTTC.